Listed here are 12 T cell receptor beta chains from one sample, sequenced in a study of T cell responses to AZD1222 COVID-19 vaccine. The repertoire was sequenced with immunoSEQ multiplex PCR; TCRdb's copy has only in-frame clones and lacks some. The sample holds more than 100,000 clones, 80% to 90% seen once. Material: peripheral blood, obtained on day 0 of AZD1222 vaccination. The receptors derive from an adult in good health.

The rearrangement uses TRBV12-5 and TRBJ1-1, with D possibly being TRBD1 (5 bases). Germline lookup yields CDR1 LGHNT and CDR2 FRNRAP. The CDR3 contains 13 residues. The germline V and J ends were trimmed by 5 bases and 4 bases, with 11 bases remaining between them. The CDR3 loop reads CASGQGWGTEAFF. The CDR3 nucleotides read TGTGCTAGTGGTCAGGGATGGGGCACTGAAGCTTTCTTT.

The chain joins TRBV12-3 or TRBV12-4 to TRBJ1-1; no definite D call. This CDR3 has 13 residues. The V end lost 5 bases, the J end lost 4 bases, and 11 bases lay between the germline ends. DNA for the CDR3: TGTGCCAGCAGTCTGGGAGCCGGCACTGAAGCTTTCTTT. It encodes CASSLGAGTEAFF.

The genes are TRBV10-3 and TRBJ1-1; D not certain. Germline V gene data show CDR1 as ENHRY and CDR2 as SYGVKD. The ends were cut back, 0 bases at V and 4 bases at J, with 12 bases in the middle. This CDR3 has 15 residues. CDR3 loop: CAISESTGEFTEAFF. CDR3 DNA sequence: TGTGCCATCAGTGAGTCGACCGGTGAGTTCACTGAAGCTTTCTTT.

V gene TRBV7-2 combines with J gene TRBJ2-4; 7 nucleotides line up with TRBD1. Germline V gives CDR1 SGHTA, CDR2 FQGNSA. V gave up 1 base and J gave up 8 bases; unmatched junction bases: 8. CDR3 length: 15 amino acids. CDR3 in amino acids: CASSLGDRDFDIQYF. The CDR3 region has the DNA TGTGCCAGCAGCTTAGGTGACAGGGATTTTGACATTCAGTACTTC.

DNA of the CDR3: TGCGCCAGCGCGGACTCCTCTGGAAACACCATATATTTT. Residues: CASADSSGNTIYF. The V gene is TRBV5-1, the J gene TRBJ1-3, with D uncertain. This CDR3 is 13 amino acids long. Trimming removed 7 bases at V and 0 bases at J, with 8 bases between. Germline V gene lookup returns CDR1 SGHRS and CDR2 YFSETQ. Complete variable domain (other parts from reference TRBV5-1 and TRBJ1-3): KAGVTQTPRYLIKTRGQQVTLSCSPISGHRSVSWYQQTPGQGLQFLFEYFSETQRNKGNFPGRFSGRQFSNSRSEMNVSTLELGDSALYLCASADSSGNTIYFGEGSWLTVV.

In nucleotides, the CDR3 is TGTGCCAGCAGCTCTACAGTCAACACTGAAGCTTTCTTT. Translating gives CASSSTVNTEAFF. J is TRBJ1-1 and V is TRBV7-2; D gene unclear. With 4 bases removed from V and 2 bases from J, the gap between germline ends came to 8 bases. CDR1 is SGHTA and CDR2 is FQGNSA in the germline V gene. The CDR3 is 13 amino acids.

The genes are TRBV15 and TRBJ2-7; D call uncertain. Germline V lookup: CDR1 LNHNV, CDR2 YYDKDF (reference sequence). Trimming cost V 6 bases and J 3 bases, with 6 bases left between them. CDR3 length equals 11 residues. The DNA of the CDR3 is TGTGCCACCAGTTCGGTCTACGAGCAGTACTTC. Its protein is CATSSVYEQYF.

The chain links TRBV7-6 to TRBJ2-5, with 8 bases fitting TRBD2. V shed 5 bases, J shed 4 bases, and the junction held 9 bases outside the gene matches. The germline gives CDR1 SGHVS, CDR2 FNYEAQ. The CDR3 is made up of 15 amino acids. For the CDR3, the DNA is TGTGCCAGCAGCCCTCTCGCGACTAGCGTAGAGACCCAGTACTTC. Encoded protein: CASSPLATSVETQYF.

This sequence joins TRBV25-1 and TRBJ2-7, with unresolved D. Deletions cut 4 bases from V and 5 bases from J, with 6 bases between. Germline V gene sequence: CDR1 MGHDK, CDR2 SYGVNS. The CDR3 is 11 amino acids. The CDR3 sequence is CASSAFHEQYF. CDR3 nucleotides: TGTGCCAGCAGTGCCTTCCACGAGCAGTACTTC.

V usage is TRBV13 and J usage is TRBJ2-5, with a possible D match to TRBD1 (6 bases). Germline V lookup: CDR1 PRHDT, CDR2 FYEKMQ (reference sequence). Trimming cost V 5 bases and J 1 base, with 11 bases left between them. CDR3 size: 14 residues. Here the CDR3 DNA reads TGTGCCAGCAGCCCTACAGGGTTCCAAGAGACCCAGTACTTC. This translates into CASSPTGFQETQYF.

The chain combines TRBV2 with TRBJ2-7; 12 bases match TRBD1. CDR1 is SNHLY and CDR2 is FYNNEI in the germline V gene. V lost 7 bases, J lost 3 bases, and 4 bases stayed unmatched. The CDR3 consists of 14 residues. This chain's CDR3 is CASTGTGGDYEQYF. In DNA, the CDR3 is TGTGCCAGCACCGGGACAGGGGGCGACTACGAGCAGTACTTC.

The V and J genes are TRBV7-9 and TRBJ1-1, with D possibly TRBD1 on 5 matching bases. The CDR3 totals 13 residues. Germline values: CDR1 SEHNR, CDR2 FQNEAQ (reference sequence). V lost 2 bases, J lost 2 bases, and 6 bases lay in between. The CDR3: CASSLTGNTEAFF. CDR3 DNA sequence: TGTGCCAGCAGCTTAACAGGAAACACTGAAGCTTTCTTT. The whole variable domain, filled in from reference TRBV7-9 and TRBJ1-1, reads DTGVSQNPRHKITKRGQNVTFRCDPISEHNRLYWYRQTLGQGPEFLTYFQNEAQLEKSRLLSDRFSAERPKGSFSTLEIQRTEQGDSAMYLCASSLTGNTEAFFGQGTRLTVV.